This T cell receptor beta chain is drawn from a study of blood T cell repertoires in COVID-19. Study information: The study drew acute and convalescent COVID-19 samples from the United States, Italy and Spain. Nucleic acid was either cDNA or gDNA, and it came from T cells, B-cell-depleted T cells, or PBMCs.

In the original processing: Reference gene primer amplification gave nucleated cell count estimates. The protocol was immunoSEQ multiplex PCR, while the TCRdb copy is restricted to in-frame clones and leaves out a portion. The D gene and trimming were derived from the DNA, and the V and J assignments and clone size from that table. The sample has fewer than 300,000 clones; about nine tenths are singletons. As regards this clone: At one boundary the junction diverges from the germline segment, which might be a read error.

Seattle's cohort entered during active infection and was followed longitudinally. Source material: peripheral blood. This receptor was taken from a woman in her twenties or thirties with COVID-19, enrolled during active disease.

For the CDR3, the DNA is TGTGCCAGTACCGGGACAGGATCTTTCCCGGGCTTC. It specifies CASTGTGSFPGF. This chain joins TRBV27 and TRBJ2-7; 8 nucleotides match TRBD1. This CDR3 region has 12 residues. Germline V gene data show CDR1 as MNHEY and CDR2 as SMNVEV (reference sequence).